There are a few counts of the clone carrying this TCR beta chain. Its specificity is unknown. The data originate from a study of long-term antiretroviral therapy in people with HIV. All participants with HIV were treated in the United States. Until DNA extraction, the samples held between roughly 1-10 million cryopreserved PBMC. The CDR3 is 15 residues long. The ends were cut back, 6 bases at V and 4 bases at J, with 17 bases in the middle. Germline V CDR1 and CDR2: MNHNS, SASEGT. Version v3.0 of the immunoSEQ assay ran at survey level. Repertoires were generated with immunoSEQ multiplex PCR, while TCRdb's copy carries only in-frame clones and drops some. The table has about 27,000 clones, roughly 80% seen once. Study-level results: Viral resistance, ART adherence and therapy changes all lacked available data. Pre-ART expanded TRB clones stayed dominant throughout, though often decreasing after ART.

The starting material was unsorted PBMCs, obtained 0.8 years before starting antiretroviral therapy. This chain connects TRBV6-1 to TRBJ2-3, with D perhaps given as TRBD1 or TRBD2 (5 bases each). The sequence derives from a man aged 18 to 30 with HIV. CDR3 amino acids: CASSALGVGADTQYF. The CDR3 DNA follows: TGTGCCAGCAGCGCTCTGGGAGTAGGGGCAGATACGCAGTATTTT.